This T cell receptor (beta chain) was found in a study of tumor and adjacent non-tumor tissue in lung cancer. In the study overall: There were around 11 adenocarcinoma, a couple of squamous cell carcinoma and 1 small cell lung cancer cases. Findings of the study overall: Normal lung showed higher cumulative top 100 clone frequency than tumor. Tumor TCR diversity, when higher, was linked to shorter survival. Compared with tumor, normal lung showed significantly lower TCR diversity.

This clonotype was detected ten times or more. What it binds is unknown. The template was RNA from unsorted bulk tissue. Three rounds of nested PCR, following a modified ARM-PCR protocol, produced the TCRbeta library. TCRdb used MiXCR to reprocess the multiplex PCR reads, holding one entry per CDR3 protein. The sample contains 90,000 or so distinct CDR3 sequences, around 57% of which appear only once. Germline values: CDR1 MGHRA, CDR2 YSYEKL. The CDR3 covers 19 residues. V lost 2 bases and J lost 1, with 22 bases in between. The sample taken for sequencing was lung tumor tissue. The chain couples TRBV4-1 to TRBJ2-3, with a weak D call TRBD2 (7 bases). The clonotype was recovered from a man in his 70s with non-small cell lung cancer. CDR3: CASSQPSLRGGDRTDTQYF. The CDR3 nucleotides are TGCGCCAGCAGCCAACCATCTCTAAGGGGGGGCGACCGCACAGATACGCAGTATTTT.